This is a list of T cell receptor beta chains from one sample in a study of CXCR3-negative and CXCR3-positive naive CD8 T cells. TCRdb reprocessed the 5' RACE reads and stores each CDR3 protein as one record, lacking DNA. Its table records roughly 89,000 distinct CDR3 sequences. The sequenced material came from naive CXCR3- CD8+ T cells from blood. These receptors came from a human donor in good health. Some clones in this sample may be carry-over from other donors' samples. Each CDR3 is given with its conserved first and last residue.

TRBV27	TRBJ1-1	CASSLSGGRGAFF
TRBV29-1	TRBJ2-7	CSVEVAGSSYEQYF
TRBV6-2/TRBV6-3	TRBJ1-5	CASRDRGNNQPEHF
TRBV7-9	TRBJ2-7	CASSWGGEQYF
TRBV5-5	TRBJ2-3	CASDRGRSSTDTQYF
TRBV18	TRBJ2-7	CASSPGVKGNSYEQYF
TRBV29-1	TRBJ2-3	CSVDRETGGTLYFTDTQYF
TRBV30	TRBJ1-5	CAWSVGDNQAQHF
TRBV28	TRBJ2-1	CASRPPGLADHSYNEQFF
TRBV6-2/TRBV6-3	TRBJ2-3	CASLRETGTDTQYF
TRBV7-7	TRBJ2-5	CASSNGVYQETQYF
TRBV2	TRBJ2-7	CASRLAGLYEQYF
TRBV7-2	TRBJ2-3	CASSSVIGNTQYF
TRBV7-8	TRBJ1-1	CASSSEGGMNTEAFF
TRBV5-6	TRBJ2-1	CASSLPEAGGSYNEQFF
TRBV7-8	TRBJ2-2	CASRWTGGNTGELFF
TRBV6-5	TRBJ1-2	CASSQGGDGYTF
TRBV30	TRBJ1-5	CAWSVRDRGDQPQHF
TRBV7-3	TRBJ1-1	CASSLWGSSEVFF
TRBV27	TRBJ1-1	CASSLSSSTEAFF
TRBV20-1	TRBJ2-1	CSARDLGLEGVETYNEQFF
TRBV29-1	TRBJ2-7	CSVEGLDREAAQYF
TRBV28	TRBJ2-3	CASSLSSSGFLSTATDTQYF
TRBV29-1	TRBJ2-7	CSVEGRYGDEQYF
TRBV15	TRBJ2-3	CATSRDESSGTDTQYF
TRBV28	TRBJ2-2	CASSLAGDNGELFF
TRBV29-1	TRBJ1-1	CSTSGTATIVNTEAFF
TRBV5-1	TRBJ2-5	CASSLRLDRQETQYF
TRBV29-1	TRBJ2-2	CSVEDYSGTGELFF
TRBV28	TRBJ2-5	CASLRDSQETQYF
TRBV30	TRBJ2-7	CAWSNPDPYEQYF
TRBV5-6	TRBJ2-1	CASSPGPIPEQFF
TRBV18	TRBJ1-2	CASSPIRFGEWQLNYGYTF
TRBV29-1	TRBJ1-2	CSVLQGAGANYGYTF
TRBV6-4	TRBJ2-2	CASSDSSTGELFF
TRBV7-2	TRBJ2-3	CASSAGVGSTDTQYF
TRBV11-2	TRBJ1-4	CASSLEAAPRKLFF
TRBV5-1	TRBJ2-7	CASSVGQGSSYEQYF
TRBV29-1	TRBJ1-1	CSVKTLNTEAFF
TRBV25-1	TRBJ2-7	CASIKGYEQYF